Only a few counts were recorded for the clone carrying this T cell receptor beta chain. V lost 1 base and J 4 bases, leaving 5 bases between the germline ends. CDR1 is SEHNR, CDR2 FQNEAQ, per germline (reference sequence). This CDR3 spans 13 amino acids. This specimen belongs to a study of long-term antiretroviral therapy in people with HIV. The assay used was immunoSEQ (version v3.0), run at survey level. The assay was immunoSEQ multiplex PCR, and TCRdb's table has in-frame clones only and misses some. The table includes about 28,000 clones, around 84% detected once. This sequence originates from a man aged 18 to 30 with HIV. The chain joins TRBV7-9 to TRBJ1-5; D gene uncertain. Here the sequenced sample was unsorted PBMCs, taken 0.4 years after starting antiretroviral therapy. CDR3 region: CASSLEENQPQHF. In DNA, the CDR3 is TGTGCCAGCAGCTTAGAGGAGAATCAGCCCCAGCATTTT.